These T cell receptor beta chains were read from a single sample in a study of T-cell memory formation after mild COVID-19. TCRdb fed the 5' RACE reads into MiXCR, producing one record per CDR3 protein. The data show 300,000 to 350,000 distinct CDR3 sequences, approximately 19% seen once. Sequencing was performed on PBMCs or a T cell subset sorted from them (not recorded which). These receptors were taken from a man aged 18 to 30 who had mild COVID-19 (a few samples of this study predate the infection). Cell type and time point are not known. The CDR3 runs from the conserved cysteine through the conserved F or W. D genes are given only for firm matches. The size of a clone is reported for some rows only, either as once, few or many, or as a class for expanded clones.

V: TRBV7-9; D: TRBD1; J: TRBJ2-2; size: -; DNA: TGTGCCAGCAGCCCCCCCACCGGGACAGCCACCGGGGAGCTGTTTTTT; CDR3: CASSPPTGTATGELFF
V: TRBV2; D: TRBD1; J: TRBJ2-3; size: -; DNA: TGTGCCAGCAGGCCGGGACAGACTAGCACAGATACGCAGTATTTT; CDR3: CASRPGQTSTDTQYF
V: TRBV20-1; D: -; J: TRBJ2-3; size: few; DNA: TGCAGTGCTAGTGGGCGCACAGATACGCAGTATTTT; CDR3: CSASGRTDTQYF
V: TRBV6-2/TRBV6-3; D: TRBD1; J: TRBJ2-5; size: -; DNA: TGTGCCAGCAGTGGACAGGGTTCAGAGACCCAGTACTTC; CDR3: CASSGQGSETQYF
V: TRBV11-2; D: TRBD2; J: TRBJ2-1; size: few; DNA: TGTGCCAGCAGCCCCTGGACTAGCGGGGGCTATGAGCAGTTCTTC; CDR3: CASSPWTSGGYEQFF
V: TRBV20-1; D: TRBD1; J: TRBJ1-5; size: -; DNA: TGCAGTGCTGGGACAGGGGCCCGCAATCAGCCCCAGCATTTT; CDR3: CSAGTGARNQPQHF
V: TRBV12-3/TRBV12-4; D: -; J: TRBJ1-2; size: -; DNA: TGTGCCAGCAGTCTCTCCGAAAACTATGGCTACACCTTC; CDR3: CASSLSENYGYTF
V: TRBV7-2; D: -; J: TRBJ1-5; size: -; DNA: TGTGCCAGCAGCTTAGAACTTATGGGCAATCAGCCCCAGCATTTT; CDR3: CASSLELMGNQPQHF
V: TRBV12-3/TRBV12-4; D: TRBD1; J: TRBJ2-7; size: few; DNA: TGTGCCAGCAGTTTAGTAGGGGGACAGGGGGTTTCGGACGAGCAGTACTTC; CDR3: CASSLVGGQGVSDEQYF
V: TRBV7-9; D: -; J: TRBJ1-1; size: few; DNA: TGTGCCAGCAGCACGGGGGGGACCGGCAGCACTGAAGCTTTCTTT; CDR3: CASSTGGTGSTEAFF
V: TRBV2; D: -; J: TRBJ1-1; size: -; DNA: TGTGCCAGCAGTGATACGGGGGAAGCTTTCTTT; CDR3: CASSDTGEAFF
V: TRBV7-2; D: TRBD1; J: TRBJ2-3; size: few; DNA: TGTGCCAGCAGCACCGGGACAGGGGGATCTACAGATACGCAGTATTTT; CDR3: CASSTGTGGSTDTQYF
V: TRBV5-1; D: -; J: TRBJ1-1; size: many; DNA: TGCGCCAGCAGCTTAAGTTCTGGGGGTAGAAGCACTGAAGCTTTCTTT; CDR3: CASSLSSGGRSTEAFF
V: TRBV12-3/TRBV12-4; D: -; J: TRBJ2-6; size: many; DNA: TGTGCCAGCAGTGGCTCTGGGGCCAACGTCCTGACTTTC; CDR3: CASSGSGANVLTF
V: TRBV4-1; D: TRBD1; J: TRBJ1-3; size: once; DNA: TGCGCCAGCAGCCGATCGGACAGGACTTCCGACCTCCCTGGAAACACCATATATTTT; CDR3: CASSRSDRTSDLPGNTIYF
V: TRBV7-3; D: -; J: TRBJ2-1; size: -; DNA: TGTGCCAGCAGCTCCGGGGCCTCGAACAATGAGCAGTTCTTC; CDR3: CASSSGASNNEQFF
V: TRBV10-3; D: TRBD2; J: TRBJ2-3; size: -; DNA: TGTGCCATCAGCGGGACTAGCGGGTTATCAGGGGGTACGCAGTATTTT; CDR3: CAISGTSGLSGGTQYF
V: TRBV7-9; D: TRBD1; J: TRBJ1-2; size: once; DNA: TGTGCCAGCAGCTTCCCCGCTTTACAGGGGGTTGGCTATGGCTACACCTTC; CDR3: CASSFPALQGVGYGYTF
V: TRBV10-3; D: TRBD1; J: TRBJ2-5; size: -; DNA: TGTGCCATCAGGGGACAGGAGACCCAGTACTTC; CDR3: CAIRGQETQYF
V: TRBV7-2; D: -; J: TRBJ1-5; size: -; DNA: TGTGCCAGCAGCTTATGGGCGGTGGATCAGCCCCAGCATTTT; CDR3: CASSLWAVDQPQHF
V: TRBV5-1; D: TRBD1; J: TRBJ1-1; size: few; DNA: TGCGCCACCAGGGGACAGGTGAACACTGAAGCTTTCTTT; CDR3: CATRGQVNTEAFF
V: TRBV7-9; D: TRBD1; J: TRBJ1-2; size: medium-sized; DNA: TGTGCCAGCAGCGACGGACAGGGGGCTGATGGCTACACCTTC; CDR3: CASSDGQGADGYTF
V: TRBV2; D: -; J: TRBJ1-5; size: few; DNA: TGTGCCAGCAGTGAGGGTTCGGCTCAGCCCCAGCATTTT; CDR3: CASSEGSAQPQHF